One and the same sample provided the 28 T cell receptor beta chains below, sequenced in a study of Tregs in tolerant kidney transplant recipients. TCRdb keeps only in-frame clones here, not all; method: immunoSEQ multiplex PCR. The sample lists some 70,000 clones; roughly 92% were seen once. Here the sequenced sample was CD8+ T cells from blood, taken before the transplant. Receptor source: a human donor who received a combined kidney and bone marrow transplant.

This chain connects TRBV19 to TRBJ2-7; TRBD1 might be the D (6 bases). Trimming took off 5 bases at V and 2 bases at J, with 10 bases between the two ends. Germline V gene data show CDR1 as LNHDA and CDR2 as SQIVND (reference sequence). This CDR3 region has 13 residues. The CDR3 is CASSQGQAYEQYF. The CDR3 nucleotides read TGTGCCAGTAGTCAGGGGCAGGCCTACGAGCAGTACTTC.

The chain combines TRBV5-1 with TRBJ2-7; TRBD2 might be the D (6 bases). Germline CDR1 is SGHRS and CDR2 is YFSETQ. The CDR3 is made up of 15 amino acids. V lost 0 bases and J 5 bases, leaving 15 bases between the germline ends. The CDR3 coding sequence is TGCGCCAGCAGCTTGGTTGGCGGGGCAGCCGACGAGCAGTACTTC. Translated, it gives CASSLVGGAADEQYF. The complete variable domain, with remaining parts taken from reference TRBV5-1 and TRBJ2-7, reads KAGVTQTPRYLIKTRGQQVTLSCSPISGHRSVSWYQQTPGQGLQFLFEYFSETQRNKGNFPGRFSGRQFSNSRSEMNVSTLELGDSALYLCASSLVGGAADEQYFGPGTRLTVT.

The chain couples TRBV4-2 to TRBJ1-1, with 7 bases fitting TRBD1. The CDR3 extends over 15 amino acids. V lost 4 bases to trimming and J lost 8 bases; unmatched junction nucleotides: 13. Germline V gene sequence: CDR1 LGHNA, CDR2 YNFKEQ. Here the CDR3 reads CASSPHVYQQGEAFF. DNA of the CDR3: TGTGCCAGCAGCCCCCATGTTTATCAACAGGGGGAAGCTTTCTTT.

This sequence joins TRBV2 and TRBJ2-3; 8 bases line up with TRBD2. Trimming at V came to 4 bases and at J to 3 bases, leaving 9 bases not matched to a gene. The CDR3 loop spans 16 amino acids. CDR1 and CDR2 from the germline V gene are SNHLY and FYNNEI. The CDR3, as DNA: TGTGCCAGCAGTGCGGTTAGCGGGGTGTATACAGATACGCAGTATTTT. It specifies CASSAVSGVYTDTQYF. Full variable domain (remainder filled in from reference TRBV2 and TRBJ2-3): EPEVTQTPSHQVTQMGQEVILRCVPISNHLYFYWYRQILGQKVEFLVSFYNNEISEKSEIFDDQFSVERPDGSNFTLKIRSTKLEDSAMYFCASSAVSGVYTDTQYFGPGTRLTVL.

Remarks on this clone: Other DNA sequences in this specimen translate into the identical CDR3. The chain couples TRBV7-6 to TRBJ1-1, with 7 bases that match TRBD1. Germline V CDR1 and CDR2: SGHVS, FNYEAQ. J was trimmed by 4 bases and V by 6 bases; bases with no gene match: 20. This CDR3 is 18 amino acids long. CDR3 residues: CASSLSVASPGGSTEAFF. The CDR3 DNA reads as TGTGCCAGCAGTTTATCGGTCGCGAGTCCAGGGGGTAGCACTGAAGCTTTCTTT.

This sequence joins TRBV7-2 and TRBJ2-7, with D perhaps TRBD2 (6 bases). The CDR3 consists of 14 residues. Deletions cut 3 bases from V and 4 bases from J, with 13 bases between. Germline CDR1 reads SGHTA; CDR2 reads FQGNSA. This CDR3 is CASSFGTGGYEQYF. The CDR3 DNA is TGTGCCAGCAGCTTTGGGACCGGAGGGTACGAGCAGTACTTC.

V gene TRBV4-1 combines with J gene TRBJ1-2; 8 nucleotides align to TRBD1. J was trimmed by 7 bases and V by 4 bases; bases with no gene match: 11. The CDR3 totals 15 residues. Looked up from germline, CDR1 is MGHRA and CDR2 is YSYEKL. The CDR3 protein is CASSPKVGTGTGYTF. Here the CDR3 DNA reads TGCGCCAGCAGCCCCAAGGTCGGGACAGGTACTGGCTACACCTTC.

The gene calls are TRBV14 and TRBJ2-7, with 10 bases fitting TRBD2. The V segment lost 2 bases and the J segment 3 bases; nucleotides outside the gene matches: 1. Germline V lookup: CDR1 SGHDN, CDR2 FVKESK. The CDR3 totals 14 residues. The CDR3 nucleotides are TGTGCCAGCAGCCAAAGCGGGAGGGGCTACGAGCAGTACTTC. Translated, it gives CASSQSGRGYEQYF.

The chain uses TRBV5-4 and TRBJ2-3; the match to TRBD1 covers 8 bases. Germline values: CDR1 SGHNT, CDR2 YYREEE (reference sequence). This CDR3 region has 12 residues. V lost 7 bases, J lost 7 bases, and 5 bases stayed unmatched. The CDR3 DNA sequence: TGTGCCAGCGCCGACAGGGGAAATACGCAGTATTTT. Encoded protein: CASADRGNTQYF.

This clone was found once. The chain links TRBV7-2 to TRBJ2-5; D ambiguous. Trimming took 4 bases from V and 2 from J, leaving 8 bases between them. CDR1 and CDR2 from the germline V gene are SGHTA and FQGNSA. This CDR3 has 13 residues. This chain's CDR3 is CASSSRTQETQYF. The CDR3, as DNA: TGTGCCAGCAGCTCCCGAACACAAGAGACCCAGTACTTC.

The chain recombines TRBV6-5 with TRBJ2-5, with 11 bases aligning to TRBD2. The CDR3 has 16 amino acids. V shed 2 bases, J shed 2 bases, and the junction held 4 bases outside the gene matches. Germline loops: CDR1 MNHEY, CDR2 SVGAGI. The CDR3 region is CASSYGSSGGQETQYF. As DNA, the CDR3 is TGTGCCAGCAGTTACGGGTCTAGCGGGGGGCAAGAGACCCAGTACTTC.

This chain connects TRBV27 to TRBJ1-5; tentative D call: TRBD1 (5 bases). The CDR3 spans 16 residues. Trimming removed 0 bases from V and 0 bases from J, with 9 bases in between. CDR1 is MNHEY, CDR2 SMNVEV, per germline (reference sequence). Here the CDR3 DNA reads TGTGCCAGCAGTTTATCGTGGGGCCTTAGCAATCAGCCCCAGCATTTT. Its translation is CASSLSWGLSNQPQHF.

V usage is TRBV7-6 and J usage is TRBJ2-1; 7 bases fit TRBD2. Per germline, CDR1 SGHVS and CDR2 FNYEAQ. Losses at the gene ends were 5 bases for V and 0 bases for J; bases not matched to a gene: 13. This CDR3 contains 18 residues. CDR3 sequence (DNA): TGTGCCAGCAGCCTTACTTCTAGCGGACTTAGCTCCTACAATGAGCAGTTCTTC. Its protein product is CASSLTSSGLSSYNEQFF.

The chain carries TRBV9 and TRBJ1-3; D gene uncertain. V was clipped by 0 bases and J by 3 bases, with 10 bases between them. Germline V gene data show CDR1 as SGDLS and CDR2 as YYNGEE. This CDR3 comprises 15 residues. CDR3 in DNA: TGTGCCAGCAGCGTAGGAGCTGGTTTTGGAAACACCATATATTTT. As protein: CASSVGAGFGNTIYF.

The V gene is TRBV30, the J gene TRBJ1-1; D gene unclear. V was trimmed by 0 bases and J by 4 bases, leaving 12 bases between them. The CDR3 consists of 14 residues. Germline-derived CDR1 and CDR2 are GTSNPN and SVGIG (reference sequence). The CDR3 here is CAWSVRLMVTEAFF. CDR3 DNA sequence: TGTGCCTGGAGTGTCAGGCTCATGGTCACTGAAGCTTTCTTT.

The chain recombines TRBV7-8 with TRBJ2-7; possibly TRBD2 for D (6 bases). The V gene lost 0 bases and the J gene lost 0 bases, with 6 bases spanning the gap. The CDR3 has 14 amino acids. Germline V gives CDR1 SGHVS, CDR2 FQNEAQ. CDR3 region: CASSLAGGSYEQYF. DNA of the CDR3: TGTGCCAGCAGCTTAGCGGGAGGCTCCTACGAGCAGTACTTC.

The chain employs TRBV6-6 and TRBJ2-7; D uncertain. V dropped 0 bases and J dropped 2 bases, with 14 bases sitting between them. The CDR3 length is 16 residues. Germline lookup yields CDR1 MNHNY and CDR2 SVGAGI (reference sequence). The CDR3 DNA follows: TGTGCCAGCAGTTACTCGAACTTAGAAATGGCCTACGAGCAGTACTTC. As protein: CASSYSNLEMAYEQYF.

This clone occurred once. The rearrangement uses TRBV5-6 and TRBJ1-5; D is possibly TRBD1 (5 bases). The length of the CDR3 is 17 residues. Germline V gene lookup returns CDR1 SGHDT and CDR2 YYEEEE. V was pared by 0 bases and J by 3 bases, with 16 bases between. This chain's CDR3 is CASSLAVGQGFNQPQHF. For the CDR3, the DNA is TGTGCCAGCAGCTTGGCGGTAGGGCAGGGCTTCAATCAGCCCCAGCATTTT.

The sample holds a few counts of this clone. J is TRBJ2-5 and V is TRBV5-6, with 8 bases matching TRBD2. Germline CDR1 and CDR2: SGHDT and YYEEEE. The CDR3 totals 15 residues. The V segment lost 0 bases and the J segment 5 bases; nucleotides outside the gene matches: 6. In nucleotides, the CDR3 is TGTGCCAGCAGCTTGGCCGGGAGCGGGGGTGAGACCCAGTACTTC. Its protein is CASSLAGSGGETQYF.

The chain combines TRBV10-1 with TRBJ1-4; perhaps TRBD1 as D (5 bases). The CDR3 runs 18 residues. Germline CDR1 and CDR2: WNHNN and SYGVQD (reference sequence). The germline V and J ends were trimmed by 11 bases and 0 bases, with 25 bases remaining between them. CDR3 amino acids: CAATYQGPYGTTNEKLFF. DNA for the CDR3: TGCGCCGCCACTTATCAGGGTCCTTATGGGACAACTAATGAAAAACTGTTTTTT.

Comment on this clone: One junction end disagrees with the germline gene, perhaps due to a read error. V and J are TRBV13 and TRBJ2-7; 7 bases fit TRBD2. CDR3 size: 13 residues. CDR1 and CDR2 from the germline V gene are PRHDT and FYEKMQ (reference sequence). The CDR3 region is CASSLGRAYEQYF. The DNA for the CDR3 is TGTGCCAGCAGCCTAGGGAGGGCCTACGAGCAGTACTTC.

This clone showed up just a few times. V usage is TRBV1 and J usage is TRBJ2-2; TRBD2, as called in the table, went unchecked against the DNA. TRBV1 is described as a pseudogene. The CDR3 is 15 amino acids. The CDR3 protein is CTSSRRALNTGELFF. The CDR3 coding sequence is TGCACCAGCAGCCGGAGGGCGTTGAACACCGGGGAGCTGTTTTTT.

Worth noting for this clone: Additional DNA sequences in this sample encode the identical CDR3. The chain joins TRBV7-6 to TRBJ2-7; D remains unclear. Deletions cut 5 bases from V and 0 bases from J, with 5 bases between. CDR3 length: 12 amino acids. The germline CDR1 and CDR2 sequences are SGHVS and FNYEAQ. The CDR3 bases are TGTGCCAGCAGCCCCGGCTCCTACGAGCAGTACTTC. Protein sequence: CASSPGSYEQYF.

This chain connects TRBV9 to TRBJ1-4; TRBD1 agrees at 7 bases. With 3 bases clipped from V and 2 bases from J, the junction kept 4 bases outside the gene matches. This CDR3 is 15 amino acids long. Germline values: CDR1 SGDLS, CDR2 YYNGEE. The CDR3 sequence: CASSAGGLTNEKLFF. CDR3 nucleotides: TGTGCCAGCAGCGCAGGGGGGCTGACTAATGAAAAACTGTTTTTT.

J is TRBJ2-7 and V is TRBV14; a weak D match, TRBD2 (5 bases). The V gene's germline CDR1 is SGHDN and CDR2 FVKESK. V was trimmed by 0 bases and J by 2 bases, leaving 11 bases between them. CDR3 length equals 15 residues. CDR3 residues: CASSQDPGVTYEQYF. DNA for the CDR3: TGTGCCAGCAGCCAAGATCCCGGGGTAACCTACGAGCAGTACTTC.

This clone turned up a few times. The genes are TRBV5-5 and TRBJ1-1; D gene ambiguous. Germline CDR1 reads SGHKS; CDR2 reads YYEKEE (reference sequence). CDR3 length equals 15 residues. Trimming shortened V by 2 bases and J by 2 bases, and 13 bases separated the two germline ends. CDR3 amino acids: CASSFGRTGNTEAFF. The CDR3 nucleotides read TGTGCCAGCAGCTTTGGAAGGACGGGAAACACTGAAGCTTTCTTT.

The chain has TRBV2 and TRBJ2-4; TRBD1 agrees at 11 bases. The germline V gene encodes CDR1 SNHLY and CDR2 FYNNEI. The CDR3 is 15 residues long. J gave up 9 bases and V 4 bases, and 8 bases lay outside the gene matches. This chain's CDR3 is CASSVGQGASSIQYF. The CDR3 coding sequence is TGTGCCAGCAGTGTTGGACAGGGGGCGTCAAGCATTCAGTACTTC.

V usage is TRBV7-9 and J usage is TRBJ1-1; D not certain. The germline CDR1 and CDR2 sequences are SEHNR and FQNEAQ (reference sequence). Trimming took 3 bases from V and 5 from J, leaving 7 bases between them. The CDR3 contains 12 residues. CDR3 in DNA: TGTGCCAGCAGCTTCGTTCGGACTGAAGCTTTCTTT. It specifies CASSFVRTEAFF.